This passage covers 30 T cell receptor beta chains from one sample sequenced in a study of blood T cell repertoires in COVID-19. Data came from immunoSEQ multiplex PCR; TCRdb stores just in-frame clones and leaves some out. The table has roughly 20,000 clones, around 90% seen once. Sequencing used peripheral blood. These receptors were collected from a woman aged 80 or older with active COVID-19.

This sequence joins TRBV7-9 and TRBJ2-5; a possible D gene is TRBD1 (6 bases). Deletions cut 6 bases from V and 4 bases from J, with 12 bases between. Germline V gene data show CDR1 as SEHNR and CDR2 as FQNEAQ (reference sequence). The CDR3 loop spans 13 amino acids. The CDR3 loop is CASRPTGSETQYF. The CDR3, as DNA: TGTGCCAGCAGACCCACAGGGTCAGAGACCCAGTACTTC. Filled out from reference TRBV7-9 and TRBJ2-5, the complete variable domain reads DTGVSQNPRHKITKRGQNVTFRCDPISEHNRLYWYRQTLGQGPEFLTYFQNEAQLEKSRLLSDRFSAERPKGSFSTLEIQRTEQGDSAMYLCASRPTGSETQYFGPGTRLLVL.

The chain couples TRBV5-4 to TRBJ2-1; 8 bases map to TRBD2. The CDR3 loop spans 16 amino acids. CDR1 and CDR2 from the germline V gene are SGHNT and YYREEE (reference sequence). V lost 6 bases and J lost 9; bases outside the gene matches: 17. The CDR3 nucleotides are TGTGCCAGCACCACGGCCGGGACTAGAAGTTTGGGTGAGCAGTTCTTC. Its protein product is CASTTAGTRSLGEQFF.

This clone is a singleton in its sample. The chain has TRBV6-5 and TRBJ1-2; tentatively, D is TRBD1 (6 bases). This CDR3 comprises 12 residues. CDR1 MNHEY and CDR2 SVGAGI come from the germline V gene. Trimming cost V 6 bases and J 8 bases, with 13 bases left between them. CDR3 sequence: CASRGALEGYTF. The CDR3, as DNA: TGTGCCAGCAGGGGGGCCCTAGAGGGCTACACCTTC.

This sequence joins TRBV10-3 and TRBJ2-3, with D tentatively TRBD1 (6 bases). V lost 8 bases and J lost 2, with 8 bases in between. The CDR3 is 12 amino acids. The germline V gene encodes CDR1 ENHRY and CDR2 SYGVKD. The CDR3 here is CAIRTATDTQYF. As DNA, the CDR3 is TGTGCCATCCGGACAGCCACAGATACGCAGTATTTT.

The CDR3 nucleotides are TGTGCCAGCAGCCCCCCAGGCACAGATACGCAGTATTTT. It is translated as CASSPPGTDTQYF. The chain has TRBV13 and TRBJ2-3; D gene ambiguous. Germline CDR1 and CDR2: PRHDT and FYEKMQ (reference sequence). The CDR3 totals 13 residues. Between the trimmed V and J ends, which lost 5 bases and 1 base, there was a span of 7 bases. The whole variable domain, filled in from reference TRBV13 and TRBJ2-3, reads AAGVIQSPRHLIKEKRETATLKCYPIPRHDTVYWYQQGPGQDPQFLISFYEKMQSDKGSIPDRFSAQQFSDYHSELNMSSLELGDSALYFCASSPPGTDTQYFGPGTRLTVL.

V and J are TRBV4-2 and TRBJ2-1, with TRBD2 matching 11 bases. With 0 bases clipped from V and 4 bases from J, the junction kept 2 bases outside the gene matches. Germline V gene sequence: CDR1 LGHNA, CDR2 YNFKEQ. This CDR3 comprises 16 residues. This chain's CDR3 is CASSQDGTSGYNEQFF. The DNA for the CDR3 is TGTGCCAGCAGCCAAGATGGGACTAGCGGTTACAATGAGCAGTTCTTC.

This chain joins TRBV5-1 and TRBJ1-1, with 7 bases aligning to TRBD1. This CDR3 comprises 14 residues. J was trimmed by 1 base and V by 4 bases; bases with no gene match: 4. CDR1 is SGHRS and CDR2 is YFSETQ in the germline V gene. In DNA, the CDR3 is TGCGCCAGCAGCGTACAGGGGCAGAACACTGAAGCTTTCTTT. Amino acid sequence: CASSVQGQNTEAFF.

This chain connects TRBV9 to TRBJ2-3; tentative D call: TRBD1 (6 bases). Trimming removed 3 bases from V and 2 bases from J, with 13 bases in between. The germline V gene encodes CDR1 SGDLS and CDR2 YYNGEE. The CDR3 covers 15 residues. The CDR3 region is CASSERGHNTDTQYF. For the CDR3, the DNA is TGTGCCAGCAGCGAGAGGGGACACAACACAGATACGCAGTATTTT.

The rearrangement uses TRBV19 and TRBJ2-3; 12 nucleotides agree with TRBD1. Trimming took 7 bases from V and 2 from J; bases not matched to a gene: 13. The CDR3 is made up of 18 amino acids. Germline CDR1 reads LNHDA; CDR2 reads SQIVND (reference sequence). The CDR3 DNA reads TGTGCCAGTAAGGTCGGTTGGGGACAGGGGGCCTACACAGATACGCAGTATTTT. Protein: CASKVGWGQGAYTDTQYF.

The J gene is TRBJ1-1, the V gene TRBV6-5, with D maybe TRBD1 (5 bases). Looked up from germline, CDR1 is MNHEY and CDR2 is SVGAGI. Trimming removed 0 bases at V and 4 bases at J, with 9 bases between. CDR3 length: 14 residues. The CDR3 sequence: CASSYSGGGTEAFF. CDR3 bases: TGTGCCAGCAGTTACTCAGGCGGGGGCACTGAAGCTTTCTTT.

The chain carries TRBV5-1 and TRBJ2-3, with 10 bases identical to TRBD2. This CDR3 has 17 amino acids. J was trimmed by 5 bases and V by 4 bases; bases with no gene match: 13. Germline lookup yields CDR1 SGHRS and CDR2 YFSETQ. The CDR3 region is CASSLRASGGAGDTQYF. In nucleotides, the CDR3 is TGCGCCAGCAGCCTCCGGGCTAGCGGGGGCGCCGGAGATACGCAGTATTTT. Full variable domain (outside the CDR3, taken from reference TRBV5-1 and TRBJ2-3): KAGVTQTPRYLIKTRGQQVTLSCSPISGHRSVSWYQQTPGQGLQFLFEYFSETQRNKGNFPGRFSGRQFSNSRSEMNVSTLELGDSALYLCASSLRASGGAGDTQYFGPGTRLTVL.

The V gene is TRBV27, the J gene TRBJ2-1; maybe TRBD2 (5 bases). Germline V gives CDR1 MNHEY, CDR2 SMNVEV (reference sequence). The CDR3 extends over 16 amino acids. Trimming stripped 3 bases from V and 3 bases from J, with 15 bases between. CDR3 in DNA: TGTGCCAGCAGTTTGGTTTCGTCGGGATACTACAATGAGCAGTTCTTC. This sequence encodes CASSLVSSGYYNEQFF.

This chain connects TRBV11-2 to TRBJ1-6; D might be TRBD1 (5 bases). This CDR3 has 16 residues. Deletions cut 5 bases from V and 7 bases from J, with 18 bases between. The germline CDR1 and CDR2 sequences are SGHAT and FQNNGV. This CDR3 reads CASSIGDSQGNSPLHF. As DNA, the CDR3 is TGTGCCAGCAGCATCGGGGACTCCCAGGGCAATTCACCCCTCCACTTT.

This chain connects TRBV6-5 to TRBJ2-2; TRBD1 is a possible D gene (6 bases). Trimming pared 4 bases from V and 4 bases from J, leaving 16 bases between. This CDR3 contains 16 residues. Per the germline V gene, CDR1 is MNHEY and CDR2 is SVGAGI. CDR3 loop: CASSFQLGAITGELFF. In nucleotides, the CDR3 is TGTGCCAGCAGTTTCCAGTTGGGGGCTATCACCGGGGAGCTGTTTTTT.

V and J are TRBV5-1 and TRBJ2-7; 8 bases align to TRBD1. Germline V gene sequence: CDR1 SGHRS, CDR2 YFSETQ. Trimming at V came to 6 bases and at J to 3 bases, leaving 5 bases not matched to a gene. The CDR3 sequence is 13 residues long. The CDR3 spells CASNEGQGYEQYF. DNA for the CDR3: TGCGCCAGCAACGAAGGACAGGGCTACGAGCAGTACTTC. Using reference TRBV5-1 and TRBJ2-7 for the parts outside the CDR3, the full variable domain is KAGVTQTPRYLIKTRGQQVTLSCSPISGHRSVSWYQQTPGQGLQFLFEYFSETQRNKGNFPGRFSGRQFSNSRSEMNVSTLELGDSALYLCASNEGQGYEQYFGPGTRLTVT.

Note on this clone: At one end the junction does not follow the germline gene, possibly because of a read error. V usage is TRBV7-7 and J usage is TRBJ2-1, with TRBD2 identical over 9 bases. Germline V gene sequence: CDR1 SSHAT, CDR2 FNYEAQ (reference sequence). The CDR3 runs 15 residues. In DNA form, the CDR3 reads TGTGCTAGCAGCTTGTCGAGCGGGGGGCGCAATGAGCAGTTCTTC. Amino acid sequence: CASSLSSGGRNEQFF.

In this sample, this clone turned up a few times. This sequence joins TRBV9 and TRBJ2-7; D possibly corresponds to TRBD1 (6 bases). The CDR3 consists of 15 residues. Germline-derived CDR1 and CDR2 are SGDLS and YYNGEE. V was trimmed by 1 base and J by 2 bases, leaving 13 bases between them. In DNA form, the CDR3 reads TGTGCCAGCAGCGTATCGGGACAAGGAGCCTACGAGCAGTACTTC. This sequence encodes CASSVSGQGAYEQYF.

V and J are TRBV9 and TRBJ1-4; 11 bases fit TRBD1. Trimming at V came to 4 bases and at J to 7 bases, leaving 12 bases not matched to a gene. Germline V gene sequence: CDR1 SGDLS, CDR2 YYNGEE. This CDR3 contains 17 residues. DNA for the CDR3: TGTGCCAGCAGCCCAACTCCTGGACAGGGGGCGGGTGAAAAACTGTTTTTT. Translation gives CASSPTPGQGAGEKLFF.

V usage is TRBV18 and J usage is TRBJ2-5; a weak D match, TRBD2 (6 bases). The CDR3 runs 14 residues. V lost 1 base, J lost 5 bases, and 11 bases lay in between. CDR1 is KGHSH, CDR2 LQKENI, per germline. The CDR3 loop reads CASSPRGGRETQYF. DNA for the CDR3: TGTGCCAGCTCACCACGAGGAGGGCGGGAGACCCAGTACTTC.

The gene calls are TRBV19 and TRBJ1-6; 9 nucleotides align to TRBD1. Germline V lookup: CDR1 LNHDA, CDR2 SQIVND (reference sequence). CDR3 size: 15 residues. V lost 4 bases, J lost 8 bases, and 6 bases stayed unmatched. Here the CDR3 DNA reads TGTGCCAGTAGTACCCTTTGGGACAGGGATTCACCCCTCCACTTT. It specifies CASSTLWDRDSPLHF.

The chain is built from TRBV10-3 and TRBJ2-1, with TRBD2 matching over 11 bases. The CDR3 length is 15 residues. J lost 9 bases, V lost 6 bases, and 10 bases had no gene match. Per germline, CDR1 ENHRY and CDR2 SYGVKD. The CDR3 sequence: CAIRKTSGDPSEQFF. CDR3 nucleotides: TGTGCCATCAGGAAGACTAGCGGGGACCCTAGTGAGCAGTTCTTC.

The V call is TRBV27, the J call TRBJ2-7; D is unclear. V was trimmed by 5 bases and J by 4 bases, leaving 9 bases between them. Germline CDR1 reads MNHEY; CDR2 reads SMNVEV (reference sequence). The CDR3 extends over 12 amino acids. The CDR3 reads CASSPPRYEQYF. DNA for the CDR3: TGTGCCAGCAGTCCCCCGCGTTACGAGCAGTACTTC.

The CDR3 here is CASSVAGGGFSGELFF. The CDR3 DNA reads as TGTGCCAGCAGCGTAGCTGGCGGGGGATTTAGCGGGGAGCTGTTTTTT. The chain recombines TRBV9 with TRBJ2-2, with 7 nucleotides matching TRBD2. J gave up 7 bases and V 0 bases, and 9 bases lay outside the gene matches. The V gene's germline CDR1 is SGDLS and CDR2 YYNGEE. CDR3 length equals 16 residues.

CDR3 residues: CASSRMGTVTETQYF. The CDR3 region has the DNA TGTGCCAGCAGCCGGATGGGGACAGTTACTGAGACCCAGTACTTC. V gene TRBV7-9 combines with J gene TRBJ2-5; TRBD1 matches 7 bases. The trim removed 5 bases at V and 5 bases at J, leaving 11 bases unmatched. The CDR3 is 15 amino acids. In germline, CDR1 is SEHNR, CDR2 FQNEAQ (reference sequence). Looking up the rest from reference TRBV7-9 and TRBJ2-5 gives the full variable domain: DTGVSQNPRHKITKRGQNVTFRCDPISEHNRLYWYRQTLGQGPEFLTYFQNEAQLEKSRLLSDRFSAERPKGSFSTLEIQRTEQGDSAMYLCASSRMGTVTETQYFGPGTRLLVL.

The CDR3 loop reads CASSHRTGGGYGYTF. The CDR3 bases are TGTGCCAGCAGCCACAGGACAGGGGGCGGCTATGGCTACACCTTC. The chain carries TRBV4-2 and TRBJ1-2; 11 nucleotides match TRBD1. The V and J ends lost 3 bases and 4 bases, in that order; junction bases with no gene match: 4. This CDR3 is 15 amino acids long. The V gene's germline CDR1 is LGHNA and CDR2 YNFKEQ.

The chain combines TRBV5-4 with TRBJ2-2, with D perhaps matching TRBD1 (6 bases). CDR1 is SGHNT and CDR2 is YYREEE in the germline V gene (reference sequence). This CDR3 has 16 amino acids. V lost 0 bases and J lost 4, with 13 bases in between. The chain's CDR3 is CASSLVGTRGTGELFF. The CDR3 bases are TGTGCCAGCAGCTTGGTTGGGACAAGGGGCACCGGGGAGCTGTTTTTT.

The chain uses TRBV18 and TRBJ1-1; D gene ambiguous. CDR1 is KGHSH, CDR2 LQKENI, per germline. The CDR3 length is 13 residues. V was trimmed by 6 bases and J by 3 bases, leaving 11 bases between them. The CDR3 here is CASSANRDTEAFF. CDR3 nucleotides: TGTGCCAGCTCGGCCAATCGGGACACTGAAGCTTTCTTT.

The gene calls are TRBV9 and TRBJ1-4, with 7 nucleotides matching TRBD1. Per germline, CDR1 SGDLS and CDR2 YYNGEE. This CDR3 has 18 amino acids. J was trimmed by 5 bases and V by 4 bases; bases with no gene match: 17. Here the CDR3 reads CASSPSLALRGQNEKLFF. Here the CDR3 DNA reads TGTGCCAGCAGCCCTTCCCTGGCCCTCAGGGGACAGAATGAAAAACTGTTTTTT. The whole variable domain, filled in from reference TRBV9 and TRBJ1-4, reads DSGVTQTPKHLITATGQRVTLRCSPRSGDLSVYWYQQSLDQGLQFLIQYYNGEERAKGNILERFSAQQFPDLHSELNLSSLELGDSALYFCASSPSLALRGQNEKLFFGSGTQLSVL.

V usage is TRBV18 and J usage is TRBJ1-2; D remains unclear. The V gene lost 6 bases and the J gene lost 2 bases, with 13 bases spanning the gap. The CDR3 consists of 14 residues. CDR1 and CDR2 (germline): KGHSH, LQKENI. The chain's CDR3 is CASSPKRDNYGYTF. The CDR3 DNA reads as TGTGCCAGCTCGCCAAAGCGAGACAACTATGGCTACACCTTC.

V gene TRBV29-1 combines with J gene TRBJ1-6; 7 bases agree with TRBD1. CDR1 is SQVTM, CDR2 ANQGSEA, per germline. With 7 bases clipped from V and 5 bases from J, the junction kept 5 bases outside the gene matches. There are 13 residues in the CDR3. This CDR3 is CSARTGDNSPLHF. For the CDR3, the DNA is TGCAGCGCCAGAACAGGGGATAATTCACCCCTCCACTTT.